This T cell receptor beta chain derives from a study of T cells in Graves' hyperthyroidism and ophthalmopathy. Trimming took 3 bases from V and 7 from J; bases not matched to a gene: 14. The germline V gene encodes CDR1 LGHNA and CDR2 YSLEER. The CDR3 is 16 residues long. From RNA transcripts, TCR beta CDR3 regions were amplified. The TCR CDR3 first-round RT-PCR relied on the HTBI primer set. TCRdb called the multiplex PCR reads again in MiXCR, with one record for every CDR3 protein. This sample has over 500,000 distinct CDR3 sequences; 15% to 20% occur once, and the top ten carry approximately 18%. The rearrangement uses TRBV4-3 and TRBJ2-7; 8 bases fit TRBD1. Sample: blood. The TCR sequence derives from a woman under 30 with Graves' ophthalmopathy. The CDR3 coding sequence is TGCGCCAGCAGCCACCGGACAGGGCCCGGCGCGGCTGAGCAGTACTTC. Translating it yields CASSHRTGPGAAEQYF.